Sequencing of this TCR beta chain was carried out in a study of T cell responses to AZD1222 COVID-19 vaccine listed by TCRdb under 2021. In the study overall: AZD1222 recipients given second doses at about 4 weeks or at about 12 weeks were pooled, since spike-specific TCR depth and breadth were not found to differ between the two schedules. A total of 230 to 250 trial participants underwent TCR sequencing, of whom 207 received two doses of AZD1222 and around 25 received two doses of the MenACWY control vaccine. Trial participants were enrolled by age into 18-55, 56-69 and 70-plus year subgroups, with about 150, 28 and 57 TCR-sequenced participants respectively.

General conclusions and limits of the study: Participants were mostly white British, with more females than males. The authors suggested clonal diversity may have been underestimated. Because no samples from the day 14 peak response were available, repertoires could be characterized only after the peak T cell response. Conclusions about previously exposed vaccinees are limited, since just six AZD1222 recipients were seropositive for SARS-CoV-2 at baseline. A significant rise in spike-specific TCR breadth and depth was observed after two AZD1222 doses relative to day 0 and relative to MenACWY recipients. Vaccine-associated CD4 TCRs spanned the whole spike protein, with dominant responses in regions 160-218 and 743-854. Nearly half of unique spike-specific TCRs reportedly recognized epitopes outside regions mutated in the B.1.351 and B.1.1.7 variants. The 56-69-year group was small, and its depth increase did not reach significance, likely because of low power.

Note on this clone: There is no known antigen for this receptor. No qualities accompany the bases; no much larger clone lies one base away.

Germline trimming: 5 bases from V, 4 bases from J; junction bases outside gene matches: 13. The CDR3 holds 17 amino acids from the cysteine to the phenylalanine. Here the CDR3 DNA is all that survives: 51 bases in frame from base 1. CDR1 and CDR2 are read off the germline V gene as SGHNT and YENEEA. The CDR3 regions of human TCRbeta chains were subjected to immunosequencing. The study's processing was this. TCRs in the repertoires were compared against a reference library of SARS-CoV-2-specific TCRs that had been generated with the MIRA antigen-specificity platform. Breadth meant the fraction of unique TCRs that were SARS-CoV-2-associated, whereas depth meant the fraction of total T cells that were SARS-CoV-2-associated. Using the MIRA data, every spike-specific TCR was mapped to the spike region that the TCR reacted to and assigned to either a CD4 or a CD8 class. Log10-transformed breadth and depth values were compared by one-way ANOVA with Sidak's multiple comparisons tests. Entries here come from immuneACCESS through TCRdb and include only in-frame sequences with V and J called. Some clones fail to appear in such tables; in the studies checked, an unresolved V gene covers under half of the shortfall, and the cause of the remainder is unknown. V, J and clone size derive from that table, while D and trimming were established from the DNA sequence. The sample table holds 150,000 or so clones, of which about 91% were seen once. The ten largest clones capture over 1.1% of the sample.

In light of the paper, this sample's time point label describes: baseline before first vaccination. Vaccinee samples were obtained from the UK trials COV001 and COV002, which included a single-blind randomized controlled phase 2/3 trial of AZD1222 (ChAdOx1 nCoV-19) in healthy adults. For TCRbeta chain sequencing, PBMC samples were collected from trial participants at day 0 and at day 28 after the second dose. The sequencing here drew on peripheral blood, taken on day 0 of AZD1222 vaccination. This sequence was found in an adult in good health. The rearrangement combines TRBV11-3 with TRBJ1-4, with TRBD1 matching 7 junction bases. The CDR3: CASSAPGRGQYNEKLFF. The DNA sequence is given as TGTGCCAGCAGCGCCCCTGGGAGGGGGCAGTATAATGAAAAACTGTTTTTT.